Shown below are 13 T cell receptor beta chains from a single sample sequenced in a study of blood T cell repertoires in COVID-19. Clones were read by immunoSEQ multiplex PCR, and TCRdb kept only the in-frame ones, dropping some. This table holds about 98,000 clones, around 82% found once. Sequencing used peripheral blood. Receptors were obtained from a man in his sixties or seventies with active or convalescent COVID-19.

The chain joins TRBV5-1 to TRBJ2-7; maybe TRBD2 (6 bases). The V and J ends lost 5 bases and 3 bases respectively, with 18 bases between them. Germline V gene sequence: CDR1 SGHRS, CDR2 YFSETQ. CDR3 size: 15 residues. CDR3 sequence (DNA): TGCGCCAGCAGGGGCGGGGTGTCAACGAACTACGAGCAGTACTTC. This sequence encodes CASRGGVSTNYEQYF.

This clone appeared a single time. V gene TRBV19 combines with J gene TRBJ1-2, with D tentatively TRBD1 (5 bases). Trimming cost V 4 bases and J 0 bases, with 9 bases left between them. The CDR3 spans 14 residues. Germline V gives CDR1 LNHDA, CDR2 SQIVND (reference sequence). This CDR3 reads CASSNGGANYGYTF. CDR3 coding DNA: TGTGCCAGTAGTAACGGGGGAGCTAACTATGGCTACACCTTC. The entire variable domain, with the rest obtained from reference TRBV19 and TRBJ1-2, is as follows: DGGITQSPKYLFRKEGQNVTLSCEQNLNHDAMYWYRQDPGQGLRLIYYSQIVNDFQKGDIAEGYSVSREKKESFPLTVTSAQKNPTAFYLCASSNGGANYGYTFGSGTRLTVV.

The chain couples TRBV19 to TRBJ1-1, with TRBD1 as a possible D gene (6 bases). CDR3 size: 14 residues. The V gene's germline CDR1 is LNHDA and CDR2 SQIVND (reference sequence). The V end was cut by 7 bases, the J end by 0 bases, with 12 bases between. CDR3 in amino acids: CASKVWDMNTEAFF. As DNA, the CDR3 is TGTGCCAGTAAAGTCTGGGACATGAACACTGAAGCTTTCTTT.

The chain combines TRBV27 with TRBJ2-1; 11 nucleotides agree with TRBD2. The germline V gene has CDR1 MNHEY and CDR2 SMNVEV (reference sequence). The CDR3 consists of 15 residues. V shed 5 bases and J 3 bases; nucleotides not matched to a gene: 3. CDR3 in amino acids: CASSTLAGGYNEQFF. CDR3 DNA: TGTGCCAGCAGTACCCTAGCGGGGGGCTACAATGAGCAGTTCTTC.

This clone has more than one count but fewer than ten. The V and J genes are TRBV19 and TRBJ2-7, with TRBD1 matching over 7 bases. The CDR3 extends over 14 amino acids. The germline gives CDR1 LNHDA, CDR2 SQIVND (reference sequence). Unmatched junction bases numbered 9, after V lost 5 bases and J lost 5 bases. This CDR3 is CASSHPTGFHEQYF. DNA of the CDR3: TGTGCCAGTAGTCACCCGACAGGGTTCCACGAGCAGTACTTC.

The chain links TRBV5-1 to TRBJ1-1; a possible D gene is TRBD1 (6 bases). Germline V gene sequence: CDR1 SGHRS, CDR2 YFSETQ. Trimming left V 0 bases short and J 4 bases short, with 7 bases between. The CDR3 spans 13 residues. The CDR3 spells CASSLEGGTEAFF. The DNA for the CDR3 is TGCGCCAGCAGCTTGGAAGGGGGCACTGAAGCTTTCTTT.

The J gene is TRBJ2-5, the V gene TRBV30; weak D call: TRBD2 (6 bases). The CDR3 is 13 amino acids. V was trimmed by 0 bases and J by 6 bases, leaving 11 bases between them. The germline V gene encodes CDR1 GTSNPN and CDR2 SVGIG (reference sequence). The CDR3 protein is CAWSVLEGQTQYF. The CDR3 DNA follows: TGTGCCTGGAGTGTTTTGGAGGGGCAGACCCAGTACTTC.

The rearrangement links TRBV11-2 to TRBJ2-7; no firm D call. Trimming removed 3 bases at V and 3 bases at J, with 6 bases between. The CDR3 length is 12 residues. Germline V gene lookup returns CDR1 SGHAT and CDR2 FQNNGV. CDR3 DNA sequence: TGTGCCAGCAGCTTTGGCCTCTACGAGCAGTACTTC. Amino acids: CASSFGLYEQYF.

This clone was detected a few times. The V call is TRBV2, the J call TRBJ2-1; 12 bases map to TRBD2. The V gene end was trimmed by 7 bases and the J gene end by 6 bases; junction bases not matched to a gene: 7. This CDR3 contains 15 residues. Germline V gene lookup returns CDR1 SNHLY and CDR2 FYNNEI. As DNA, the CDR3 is TGTGCCAGCATTCGGGCTAGCGGGGGGGCCAATGAGCAGTTCTTC. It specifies CASIRASGGANEQFF.

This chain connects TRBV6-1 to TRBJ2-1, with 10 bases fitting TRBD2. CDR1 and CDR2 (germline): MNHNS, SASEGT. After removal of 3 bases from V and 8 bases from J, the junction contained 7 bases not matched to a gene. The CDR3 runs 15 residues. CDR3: CASSDGSGGRDEQFF. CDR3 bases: TGTGCCAGCAGTGATGGTAGCGGGGGGCGGGATGAGCAGTTCTTC.

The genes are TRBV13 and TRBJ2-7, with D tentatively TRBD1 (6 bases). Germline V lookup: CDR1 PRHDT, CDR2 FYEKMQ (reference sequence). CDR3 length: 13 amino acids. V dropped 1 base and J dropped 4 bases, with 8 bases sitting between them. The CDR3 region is CASSLDREYEQYF. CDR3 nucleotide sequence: TGTGCCAGCAGCTTAGACAGGGAATACGAGCAGTACTTC.

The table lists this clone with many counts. The CDR3 spells CASSLGSGFEQYF. CDR3 nucleotide sequence: TGTGCCAGCAGCTTAGGTTCCGGGTTCGAGCAGTACTTC. V usage is TRBV7-9 and J usage is TRBJ2-7; D gene ambiguous. Germline lookup yields CDR1 SEHNR and CDR2 FQNEAQ (reference sequence). Trimming shortened V by 1 base and J by 6 bases, and 10 bases separated the two germline ends. The CDR3 is made up of 13 amino acids.

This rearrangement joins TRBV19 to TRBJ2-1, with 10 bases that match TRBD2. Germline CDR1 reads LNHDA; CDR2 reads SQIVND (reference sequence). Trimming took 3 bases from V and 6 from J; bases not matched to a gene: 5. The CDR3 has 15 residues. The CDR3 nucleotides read TGTGCCAGTAGTATGCTAGCGGGGGTGGGCAATGAGCAGTTCTTC. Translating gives CASSMLAGVGNEQFF.